This T cell receptor (beta chain) was sequenced for a study of OX40 agonist ivuxolimab in advanced cancers. This clone was found once. V dropped 3 bases and J dropped 4; count of bases not matched to a gene: 4. This CDR3 is 14 amino acids long. Per the germline V gene, CDR1 is KGHSH and CDR2 is LQKENI. Using immunoSEQ multiplex PCR, the repertoire was profiled, and TCRdb retains in-frame clones only, with some absent. The data contain about 48,000 clones, around 90% of them singletons. The TCR originated in an adult with an advanced solid tumor such as melanoma, head and neck, liver or kidney cancer. Sequences were derived from CD4+ or CD8+ T cells sorted from blood, sampled in a trial of the OX40 agonist ivuxolimab. This sequence joins TRBV18 and TRBJ1-1, with 8 bases lining up with TRBD1. In DNA, the CDR3 is TGTGCCAGCTCACCGACAGGGGAAGGCACTGAAGCTTTCTTT. This gives the protein CASSPTGEGTEAFF.